Listed here are 22 T cell receptor beta chains from one sample, sequenced in a study of shared clonotypes between healthy human individuals (TCRdb year 2020). Library creation used the immunoSEQ multiplex PCR assay. Imported from immuneACCESS, the table was reduced by TCRdb to in-frame sequences with V and J called. These copies leave out some clones; in studies compared against another copy, an unresolved V gene accounts for under half, and the cause of the remainder is not known. The table for this sample lists 2 million to 3 million clones; 93% of them were counted only once. About 0.34% of the sample comes from the top ten. The sample comprised naive CD4+ T cells from PBMCs. The sample's cell subset or site label is to be understood as: CD45RA+ positively selected. All receptors derive from a man aged 18 to 29 in good health. Some clones in this sample may be carry-over from other donors' samples.

The rearrangement uses TRBV27 and TRBJ2-2, with 8 positions matching TRBD2. The V gene's germline CDR1 is MNHEY and CDR2 SMNVEV (reference sequence). The ends lost 3 bases at V and 4 bases at J; junction bases unmatched: 7. This CDR3 contains 16 residues. DNA of the CDR3: TGTGCCAGCAGTTTCGCACTAGCGGAAGTCACCGGGGAGCTGTTTTTT. Translation: CASSFALAEVTGELFF.

V and J are TRBV6-1 and TRBJ1-1; 8 bases align to TRBD1. Germline V gene lookup returns CDR1 MNHNS and CDR2 SASEGT. Trimming removed 7 bases from V and 1 base from J; junction bases left unmatched: 5. This CDR3 has 14 residues. The CDR3 coding sequence is TGTGCCAGCACTATGACAGGGGAGAACACTGAAGCTTTCTTT. Protein: CASTMTGENTEAFF.

Details on this clone: The same CDR3 arises from other DNA sequences in this sample as well. The rearrangement joins TRBV5-1 to TRBJ1-5; 7 bases are a match to TRBD1. From germline, CDR1 is SGHRS and CDR2 YFSETQ. This CDR3 contains 14 residues. The V segment lost 0 bases and the J segment 5 bases; nucleotides outside the gene matches: 2. CDR3 protein: CASSLGGQYQPQHF. The CDR3 DNA reads as TGCGCCAGCAGCTTGGGGGGACAGTATCAGCCCCAGCATTTT.

This clone was seen a single time. V gene TRBV6-6 combines with J gene TRBJ1-4; D is unclear. CDR3 length: 14 amino acids. Trimming took off 3 bases at V and 6 bases at J, with 11 bases between the two ends. CDR1 and CDR2 from the germline V gene are MNHNY and SVGAGI (reference sequence). The DNA for the CDR3 is TGTGCCAGCAGTTATTGGAGGGAAGATGAAAAACTGTTTTTT. Translation gives CASSYWREDEKLFF.

This rearrangement joins TRBV18 to TRBJ2-2; tentatively, D is TRBD1 (6 bases). V dropped 5 bases and J dropped 2 bases, with 9 bases sitting between them. Germline loops: CDR1 KGHSH, CDR2 LQKENI. This CDR3 region has 14 residues. The CDR3 is CASSRTANTGELFF. The CDR3 nucleotides are TGTGCCAGCTCAAGGACAGCTAACACCGGGGAGCTGTTTTTT.

In regard to this clone: Other DNA sequences in the sample encode the same CDR3. The chain recombines TRBV7-2 with TRBJ2-7, with unresolved D. Deletions cut 5 bases from V and 0 bases from J, with 8 bases between. The CDR3 has 13 amino acids. Germline V gene data show CDR1 as SGHTA and CDR2 as FQGNSA. CDR3 amino acids: CASSRQSSYEQYF. CDR3 nucleotide sequence: TGTGCCAGCAGCCGCCAGAGCTCCTACGAGCAGTACTTC.

The rearrangement joins TRBV29-1 to TRBJ2-7, with 11 bases matching TRBD1. The length of the CDR3 is 12 residues. J lost 6 bases, V lost 7 bases, and 5 bases had no gene match. Germline V gene sequence: CDR1 SQVTM, CDR2 ANQGSEA. The CDR3 here is CSAGQGATEQYF. DNA of the CDR3: TGCAGCGCCGGACAGGGGGCCACCGAGCAGTACTTC.

This clone was seen a handful of times. V and J are TRBV12-5 and TRBJ1-1; D is undetermined. This CDR3 has 14 residues. The germline V gene has CDR1 LGHNT and CDR2 FRNRAP. Trimming took off 8 bases at V and 2 bases at J, with 15 bases between the two ends. The CDR3 sequence is CASLAGRGNTEAFF. CDR3 bases: TGTGCTAGTCTGGCAGGTCGAGGTAACACTGAAGCTTTCTTT.

The genes are TRBV5-1 and TRBJ2-7; 8 bases are shared with TRBD2. The V gene end was trimmed by 4 bases and the J gene end by 3 bases; junction bases not matched to a gene: 3. The CDR3 runs to 13 residues. Germline-derived CDR1 and CDR2 are SGHRS and YFSETQ. CDR3 residues: CASSPGGGYEQYF. In DNA form, the CDR3 reads TGCGCCAGCAGCCCCGGGGGGGGCTACGAGCAGTACTTC.

The chain employs TRBV6-1 and TRBJ2-7; weak D call: TRBD2 (5 bases). CDR1 is MNHNS, CDR2 SASEGT, per germline. V dropped 8 bases and J dropped 3 bases, with 17 bases sitting between them. This CDR3 region has 14 residues. CDR3 in amino acids: CASLDGLAYYEQYF. The CDR3 coding sequence is TGTGCCAGCCTGGATGGACTGGCCTACTACGAGCAGTACTTC.

The genes are TRBV18 and TRBJ2-7, with TRBD2 matching over 8 bases. The ends lost 3 bases at V and 6 bases at J; junction bases unmatched: 7. The CDR3 length is 14 residues. The germline V gene encodes CDR1 KGHSH and CDR2 LQKENI. The CDR3 sequence: CASSPGTRTFEQYF. CDR3 DNA: TGTGCCAGCTCACCCGGGACTAGGACCTTCGAGCAGTACTTC.

A remark on this clone: Other DNA sequences in this specimen translate into the identical CDR3. The chain combines TRBV6-5 with TRBJ1-1; 7 bases line up with TRBD1. This CDR3 region has 13 residues. With 6 bases clipped from V and 5 bases from J, the junction kept 6 bases outside the gene matches. CDR1 and CDR2 (germline): MNHEY, SVGAGI. CDR3 amino acids: CASSSQGRTEAFF. For the CDR3, the DNA is TGTGCCAGCAGCTCACAGGGGCGAACTGAAGCTTTCTTT.

This chain connects TRBV4-2 to TRBJ2-2, with 11 bases that match TRBD2. Germline V gene lookup returns CDR1 LGHNA and CDR2 YNFKEQ. This CDR3 has 18 residues. The V gene end was trimmed by 5 bases and the J gene end by 2 bases; junction bases not matched to a gene: 10. In DNA form, the CDR3 reads TGTGCCAGCAGCAGATCCGGGACTAGCGGAGACAACACCGGGGAGCTGTTTTTT. Translating gives CASSRSGTSGDNTGELFF.

A note on this clone: In the same sample, other DNA sequences code for this CDR3. The chain links TRBV5-1 to TRBJ2-2; 9 bases are shared with TRBD1. CDR3 size: 15 residues. V was pared by 1 base and J by 5 bases, with 3 bases of the junction left unmatched. Germline lookup yields CDR1 SGHRS and CDR2 YFSETQ. CDR3 sequence: CASSLLGQGTGELFF. CDR3 nucleotide sequence: TGCGCCAGCAGCTTGTTGGGACAGGGAACCGGGGAGCTGTTTTTT.

This sequence joins TRBV7-2 and TRBJ2-3, with 12 bases aligning to TRBD2. J was trimmed by 4 bases and V by 4 bases; bases with no gene match: 6. The CDR3 runs to 16 residues. Germline V lookup: CDR1 SGHTA, CDR2 FQGNSA. In DNA, the CDR3 is TGTGCCAGCAGCTCTCCTAGCGGGAGGGCGGCAGATACGCAGTATTTT. Translated: CASSSPSGRAADTQYF. The complete variable domain, with remaining parts taken from reference TRBV7-2 and TRBJ2-3, reads GAGVSQSPSNKVTEKGKDVELRCDPISGHTALYWYRQSLGQGLEFLIYFQGNSAPDKSGLPSDRFSAERTGGSVSTLTIQRTQQEDSAVYLCASSSPSGRAADTQYFGPGTRLTVL.

The chain recombines TRBV18 with TRBJ1-1, with a weak D call TRBD1 (6 bases). This CDR3 is 14 amino acids long. Germline-derived CDR1 and CDR2 are KGHSH and LQKENI. V was clipped by 6 bases and J by 5 bases, with 16 bases between them. CDR3 sequence (DNA): TGTGCCAGCTCCCACGGGGCAGGGGTGACTGAAGCTTTCTTT. This encodes CASSHGAGVTEAFF. Variable domain in full (rest from reference TRBV18 and TRBJ1-1): NAGVMQNPRHLVRRRGQEARLRCSPMKGHSHVYWYRQLPEEGLKFMVYLQKENIIDESGMPKERFSAEFPKEGPSILRIQQVVRGDSAAYFCASSHGAGVTEAFFGQGTRLTVV.

The genes are TRBV6-4 and TRBJ1-5, with no clear D. The CDR3 sequence is 11 residues long. In germline, CDR1 is MRHNA, CDR2 SNTAGT. Trimming cost V 7 bases and J 4 bases, with 5 bases left between them. The CDR3 region is CASIQNQPQHF. The CDR3 DNA reads as TGTGCCAGCATCCAGAATCAGCCCCAGCATTTT.

CDR3: CASSYSSGEGGYTF. The CDR3 nucleotides read TGTGCCAGCAGTTACAGCTCGGGGGAGGGTGGCTACACCTTC. The chain couples TRBV6-6 to TRBJ1-2; D is perhaps TRBD1 (5 bases). Between the trimmed V and J ends, which lost 2 bases and 7 bases, there was a span of 14 bases. From germline, CDR1 is MNHNY and CDR2 SVGAGI (reference sequence). The CDR3 loop spans 14 amino acids.

The rearrangement uses TRBV5-4 and TRBJ2-5; D assignment may be TRBD1 or TRBD2 (6 bases each). The end of the DNA aligns better with TRBJ2-7, so the J call may be wrong. From germline, CDR1 is SGHNT and CDR2 YYREEE (reference sequence). This CDR3 comprises 15 residues. CDR3 loop: CASSRPGGARYEQYF. The DNA for the CDR3 is TGTGCCAGCAGCCGTCCCGGGGGCGCTAGGTACGAGCAGTACTTC.

The chain is built from TRBV4-1 and TRBJ2-7; D perhaps matches TRBD2 (6 bases). With 0 bases removed from V and 7 bases from J, the gap between germline ends came to 16 bases. CDR1 is MGHRA and CDR2 is YSYEKL in the germline V gene. CDR3 length: 15 amino acids. The CDR3 here is CASSQETGGPREQYF. CDR3 nucleotide sequence: TGCGCCAGCAGCCAAGAAACAGGAGGGCCCAGAGAGCAGTACTTC.

CDR3 sequence reads: CSAPDTEAFF. In DNA, the CDR3 is TGCAGCGCCCCGGACACTGAAGCTTTCTTT. The rearrangement joins TRBV29-1 to TRBJ1-1, with D uncertain. In germline, CDR1 is SQVTM, CDR2 ANQGSEA. Trimming removed 7 bases at V and 3 bases at J, with 6 bases between. CDR3 length: 10 amino acids.

The CDR3: CASSPQSRQETQYF. The CDR3 nucleotides read TGTGCCAGCAGCCCCCAATCCCGCCAAGAGACCCAGTACTTC. V usage is TRBV9 and J usage is TRBJ2-5; D unresolved. The V gene lost 4 bases and the J gene lost 1 base, with 11 bases spanning the gap. Germline CDR1 SGDLS, CDR2 YYNGEE. The CDR3 runs 14 residues.